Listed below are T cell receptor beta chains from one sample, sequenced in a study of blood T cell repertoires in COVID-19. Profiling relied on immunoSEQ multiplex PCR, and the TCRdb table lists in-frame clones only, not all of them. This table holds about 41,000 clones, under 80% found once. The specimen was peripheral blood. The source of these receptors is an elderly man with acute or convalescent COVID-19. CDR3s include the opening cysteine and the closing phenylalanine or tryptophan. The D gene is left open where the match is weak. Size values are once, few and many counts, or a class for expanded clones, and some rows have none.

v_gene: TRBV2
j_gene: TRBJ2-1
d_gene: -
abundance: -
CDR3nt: TGTGCCAGCAGTCGGTCACTGGACAATGAGCAGTTCTTC
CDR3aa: CASSRSLDNEQFF

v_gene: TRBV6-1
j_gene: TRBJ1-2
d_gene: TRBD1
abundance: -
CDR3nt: TGTGCCAGCAGTGAAGCGGCAGGGGGCAATGGCTACACCTTC
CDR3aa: CASSEAAGGNGYTF

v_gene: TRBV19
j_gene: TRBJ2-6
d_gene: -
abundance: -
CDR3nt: TGTGCCAGTAGTATGTGGGTCAGGGGGGACTCTGGGGCCAACGTCCTGACTTTC
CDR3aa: CASSMWVRGDSGANVLTF

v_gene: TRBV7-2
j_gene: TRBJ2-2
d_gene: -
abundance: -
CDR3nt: TGTGCCAGCAGCTTAGTCGGGCCCGGGAGCACCGGGGAGCTGTTTTTT
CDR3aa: CASSLVGPGSTGELFF

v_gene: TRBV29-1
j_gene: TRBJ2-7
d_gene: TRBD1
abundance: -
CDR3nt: TGCAGCGTCCCCCGGGACAGAGCCTACGAGCAGTACTTC
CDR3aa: CSVPRDRAYEQYF

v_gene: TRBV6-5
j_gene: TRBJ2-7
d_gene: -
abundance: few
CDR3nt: TGTGCCAGCAGGTCGGTCTACGAGCAGTACTTC
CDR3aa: CASRSVYEQYF

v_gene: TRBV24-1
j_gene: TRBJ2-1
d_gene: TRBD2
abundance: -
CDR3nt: TGTGCCACCAGCAACCCCGGCGGGAGAGTAGGTGAGCAGTTCTTC
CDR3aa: CATSNPGGRVGEQFF

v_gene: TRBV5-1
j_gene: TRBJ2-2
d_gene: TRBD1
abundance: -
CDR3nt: TGCGCCAGCAGCTTCGTGACAGGGGACACCGGGGAGCTGTTTTTT
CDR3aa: CASSFVTGDTGELFF

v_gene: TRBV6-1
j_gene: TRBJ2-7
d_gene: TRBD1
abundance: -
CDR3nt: TGTGCCAGCAGTGAGGGGACAGGGAGAATTTACGAGCAGTACTTC
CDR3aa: CASSEGTGRIYEQYF

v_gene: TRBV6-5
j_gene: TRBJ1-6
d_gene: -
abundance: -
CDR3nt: TGTGCCAGCAGAGCACCGACGACTTATAATTCACCCCTCCACTTT
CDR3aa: CASRAPTTYNSPLHF

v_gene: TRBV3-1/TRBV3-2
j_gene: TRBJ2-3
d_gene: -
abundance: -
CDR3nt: TGTGCCAGCAGCCCAGGGGACGGCACAGATACGCAGTATTTT
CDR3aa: CASSPGDGTDTQYF

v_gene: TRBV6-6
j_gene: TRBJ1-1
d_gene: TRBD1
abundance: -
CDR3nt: TGTGCCAGCAAAGGGACAGGGATGAACACTGAAGCTTTCTTT
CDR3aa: CASKGTGMNTEAFF

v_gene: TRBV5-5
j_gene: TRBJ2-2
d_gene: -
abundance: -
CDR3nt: TGTGCCAGCAGCTTGGTCCCGGGAGTCGGCGGAACCGGGGAGCTGTTTTTT
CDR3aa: CASSLVPGVGGTGELFF

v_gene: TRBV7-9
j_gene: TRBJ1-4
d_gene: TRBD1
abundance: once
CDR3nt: TGTGCCAGCAGCTTTGACAGGGGCCTGGGGGAGTTTTTT
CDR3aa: CASSFDRGLGEFF

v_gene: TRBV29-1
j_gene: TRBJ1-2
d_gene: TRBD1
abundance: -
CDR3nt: TGCAGCGTGGGGGCCACGGGACAGGGGAACTATGGCTACACCTTC
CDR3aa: CSVGATGQGNYGYTF

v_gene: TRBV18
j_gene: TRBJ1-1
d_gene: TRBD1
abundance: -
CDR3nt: TGTGCCAGCTCACCTGGGACAGGGGAAAGCACTGAAGCTTTCTTT
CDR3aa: CASSPGTGESTEAFF

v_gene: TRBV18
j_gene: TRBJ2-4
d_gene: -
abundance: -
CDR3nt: TGTGCCAGCTCACCAAGGGGGGGAAGAAACATTCAGTACTTC
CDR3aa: CASSPRGGRNIQYF

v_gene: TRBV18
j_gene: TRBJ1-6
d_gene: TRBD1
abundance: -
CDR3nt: TGTGCCAGCTCGTCGGGGACAGCACGCTCACCCCTCCACTTT
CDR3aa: CASSSGTARSPLHF

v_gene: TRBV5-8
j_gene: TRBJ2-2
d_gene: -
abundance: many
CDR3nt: TGTGCCAGCAGCTTGTCTAGCCAGAACACCGGGGAGCTGTTTTTT
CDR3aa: CASSLSSQNTGELFF

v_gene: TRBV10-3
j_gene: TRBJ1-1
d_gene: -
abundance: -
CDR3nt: TGTGCCATCAGTGGACAGACGAACACTGAAGCTTTCTTT
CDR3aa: CAISGQTNTEAFF

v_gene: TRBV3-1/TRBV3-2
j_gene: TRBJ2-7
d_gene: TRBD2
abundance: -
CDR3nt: TGTGCCAGCAGCCCTCTAGCGGCTAGCTCCTACGAGCAGTACTTC
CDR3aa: CASSPLAASSYEQYF

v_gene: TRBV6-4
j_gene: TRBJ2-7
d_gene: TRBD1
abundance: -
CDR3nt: TGTGCCAGCAGTGACTGGCGGACAGGGGGAATAGGCGAGCAGTACTTC
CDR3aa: CASSDWRTGGIGEQYF

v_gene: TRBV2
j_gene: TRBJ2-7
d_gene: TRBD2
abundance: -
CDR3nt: TGTGCCAGCATTCAGCGGGAGGGCCCAGACGAGCAGTACTTC
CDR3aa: CASIQREGPDEQYF

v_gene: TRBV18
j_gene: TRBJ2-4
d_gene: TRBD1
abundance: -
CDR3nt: TGTGCCAGCTCACCACAGCAGGGGGCCGTAAACATTCAGTACTTC
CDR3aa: CASSPQQGAVNIQYF

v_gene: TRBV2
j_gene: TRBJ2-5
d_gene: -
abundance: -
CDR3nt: TGTGCCAGCAGTTATGAGGGAGAGACCCAGTACTTC
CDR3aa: CASSYEGETQYF

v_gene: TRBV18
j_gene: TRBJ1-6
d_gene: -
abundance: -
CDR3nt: TGTGCCAGCTCACCACCCGGGGGAATCAATTCACCCCTCCACTTT
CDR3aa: CASSPPGGINSPLHF

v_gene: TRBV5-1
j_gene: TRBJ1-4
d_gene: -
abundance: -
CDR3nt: TGCGCCAGCAGCTCCGGACAGACTAATGAAAAACTGTTTTTT
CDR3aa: CASSSGQTNEKLFF

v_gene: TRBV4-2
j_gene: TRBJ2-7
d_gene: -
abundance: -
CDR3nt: TGTGCCAGCAGCCAAGAATGGCAGGGCGCCTACGAGCAGTACTTC
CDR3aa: CASSQEWQGAYEQYF

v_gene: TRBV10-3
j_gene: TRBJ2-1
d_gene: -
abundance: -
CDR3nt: TGTGCCATCAGTGAGTCGGGGGGCTCCTACAATGAGCAGTTCTTC
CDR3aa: CAISESGGSYNEQFF